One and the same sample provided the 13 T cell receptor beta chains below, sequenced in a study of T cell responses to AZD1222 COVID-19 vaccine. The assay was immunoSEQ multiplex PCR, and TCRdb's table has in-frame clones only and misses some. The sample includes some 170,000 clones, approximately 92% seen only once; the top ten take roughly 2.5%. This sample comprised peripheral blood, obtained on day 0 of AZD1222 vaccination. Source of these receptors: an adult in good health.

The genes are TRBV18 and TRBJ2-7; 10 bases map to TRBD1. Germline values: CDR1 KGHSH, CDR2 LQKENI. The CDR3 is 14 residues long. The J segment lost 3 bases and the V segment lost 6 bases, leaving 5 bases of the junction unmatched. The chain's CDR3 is CASSRGDRGYEQYF. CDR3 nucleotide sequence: TGTGCCAGCTCCCGGGGGGACAGGGGCTACGAGCAGTACTTC.

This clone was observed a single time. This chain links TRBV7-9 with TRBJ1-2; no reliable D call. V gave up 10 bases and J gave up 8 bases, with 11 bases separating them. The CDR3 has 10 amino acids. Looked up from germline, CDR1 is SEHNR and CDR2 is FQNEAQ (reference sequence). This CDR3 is CATHSGGYTF. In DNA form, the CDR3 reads TGTGCCACCCACTCCGGGGGCTACACCTTC.

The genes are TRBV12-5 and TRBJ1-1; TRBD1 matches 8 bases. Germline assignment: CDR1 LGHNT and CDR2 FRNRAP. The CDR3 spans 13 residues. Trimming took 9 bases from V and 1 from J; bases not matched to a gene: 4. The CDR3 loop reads CASAGTGNTEAFF. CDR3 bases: TGTGCTAGCGCCGGGACAGGGAACACTGAAGCTTTCTTT.

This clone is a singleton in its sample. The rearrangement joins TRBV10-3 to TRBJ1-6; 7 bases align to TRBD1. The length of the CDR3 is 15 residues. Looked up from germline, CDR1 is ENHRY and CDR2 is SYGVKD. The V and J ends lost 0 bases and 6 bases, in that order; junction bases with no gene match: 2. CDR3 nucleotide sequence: TGTGCCATCAGTGAGTCGGGACAGTTTAATTCACCCCTCCACTTT. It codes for CAISESGQFNSPLHF.

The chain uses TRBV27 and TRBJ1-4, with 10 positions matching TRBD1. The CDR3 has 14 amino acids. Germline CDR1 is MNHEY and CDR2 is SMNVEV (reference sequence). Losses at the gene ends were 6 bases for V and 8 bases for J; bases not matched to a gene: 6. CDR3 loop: CASRPGQGPEKLFF. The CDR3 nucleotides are TGTGCCAGCAGACCGGGACAGGGGCCGGAAAAACTGTTTTTT.

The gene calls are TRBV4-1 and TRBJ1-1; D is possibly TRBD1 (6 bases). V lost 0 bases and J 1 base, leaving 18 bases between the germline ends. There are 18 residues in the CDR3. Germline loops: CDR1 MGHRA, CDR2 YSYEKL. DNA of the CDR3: TGCGCCAGCAGCCAAGAGGGGACACTCCTTGGAGGGAACACTGAAGCTTTCTTT. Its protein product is CASSQEGTLLGGNTEAFF.

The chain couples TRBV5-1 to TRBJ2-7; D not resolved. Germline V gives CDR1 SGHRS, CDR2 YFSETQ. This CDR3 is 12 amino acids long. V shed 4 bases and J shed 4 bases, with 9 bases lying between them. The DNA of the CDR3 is TGCGCCAGCAGCCCAGACACTTACGAGCAGTACTTC. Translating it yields CASSPDTYEQYF. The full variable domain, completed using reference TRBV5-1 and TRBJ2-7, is KAGVTQTPRYLIKTRGQQVTLSCSPISGHRSVSWYQQTPGQGLQFLFEYFSETQRNKGNFPGRFSGRQFSNSRSEMNVSTLELGDSALYLCASSPDTYEQYFGPGTRLTVT.

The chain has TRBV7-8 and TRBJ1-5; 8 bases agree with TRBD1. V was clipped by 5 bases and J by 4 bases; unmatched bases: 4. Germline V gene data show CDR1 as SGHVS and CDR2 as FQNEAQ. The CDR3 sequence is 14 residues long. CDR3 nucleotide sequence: TGTGCCAGCAGCCCGCGGACAGGGAATCAGCCCCAGCATTTT. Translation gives CASSPRTGNQPQHF.

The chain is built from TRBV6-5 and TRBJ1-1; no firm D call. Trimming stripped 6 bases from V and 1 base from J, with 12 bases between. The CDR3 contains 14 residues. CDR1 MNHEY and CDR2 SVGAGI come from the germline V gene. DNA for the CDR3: TGTGCCAGCAGGATGAGACGAGAGAACACTGAAGCTTTCTTT. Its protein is CASRMRRENTEAFF.

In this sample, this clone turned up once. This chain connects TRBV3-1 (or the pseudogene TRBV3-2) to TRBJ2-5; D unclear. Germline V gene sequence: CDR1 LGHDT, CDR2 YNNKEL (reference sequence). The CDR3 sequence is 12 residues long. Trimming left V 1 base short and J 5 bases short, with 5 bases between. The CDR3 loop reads CASSQVGETQYF. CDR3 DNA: TGTGCCAGCAGCCAAGTTGGCGAGACCCAGTACTTC.

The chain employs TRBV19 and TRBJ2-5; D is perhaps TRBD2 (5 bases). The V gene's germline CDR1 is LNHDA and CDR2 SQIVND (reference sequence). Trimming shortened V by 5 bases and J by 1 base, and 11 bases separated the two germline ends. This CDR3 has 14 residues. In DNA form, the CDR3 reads TGTGCCAGTAGTTCTTCGGGATCCCAAGAGACCCAGTACTTC. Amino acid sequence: CASSSSGSQETQYF.

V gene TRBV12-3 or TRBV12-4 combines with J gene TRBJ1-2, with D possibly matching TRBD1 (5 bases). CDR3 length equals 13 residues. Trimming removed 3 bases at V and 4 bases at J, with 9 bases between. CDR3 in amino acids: CASSLGHVYGYTF. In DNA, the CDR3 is TGTGCCAGCAGTTTGGGGCATGTCTATGGCTACACCTTC.

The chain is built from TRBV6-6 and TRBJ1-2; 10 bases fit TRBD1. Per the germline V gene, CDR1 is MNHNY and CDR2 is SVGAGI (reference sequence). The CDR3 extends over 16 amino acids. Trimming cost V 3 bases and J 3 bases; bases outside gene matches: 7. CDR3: CASSYGGTGVYYGYTF. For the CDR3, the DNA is TGTGCCAGCAGTTATGGGGGGACAGGGGTGTACTATGGCTACACCTTC.